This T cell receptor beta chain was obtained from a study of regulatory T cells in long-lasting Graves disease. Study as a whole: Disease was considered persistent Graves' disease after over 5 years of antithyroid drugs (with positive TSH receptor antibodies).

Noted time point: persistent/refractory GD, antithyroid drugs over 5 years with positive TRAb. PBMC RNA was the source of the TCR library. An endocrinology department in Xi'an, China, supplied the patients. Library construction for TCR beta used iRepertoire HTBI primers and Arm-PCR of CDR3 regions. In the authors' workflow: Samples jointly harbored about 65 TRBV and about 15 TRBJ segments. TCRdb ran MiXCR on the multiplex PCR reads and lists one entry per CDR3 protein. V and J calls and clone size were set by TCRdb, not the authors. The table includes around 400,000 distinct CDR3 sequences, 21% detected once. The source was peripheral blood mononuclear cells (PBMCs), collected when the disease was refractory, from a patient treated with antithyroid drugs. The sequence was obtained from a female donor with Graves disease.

CDR3 in amino acids: CASRNLDGGPGVDQYF. In DNA, the CDR3 is TGTGCCAGTAGAAATTTGGACGGAGGACCCGGAGTAGACCAGTACTTC. The chain is built from TRBV19 and TRBJ2-5; possibly TRBD2 for D (5 bases). The V gene lost 6 bases and the J gene lost 10 bases, with 27 bases spanning the gap. The germline V gene has CDR1 LNHDA and CDR2 SQIVND (reference sequence). CDR3 size: 16 residues.